This T cell receptor (beta chain) was found in a study of blood T cell repertoires in COVID-19. Study information: From the United States, Italy and Spain came samples of acute and convalescent COVID-19. T cells, B-cell-depleted T cells, or PBMCs supplied cDNA or gDNA.

Original analysis: Quantification of nucleated cells was approximated via reference gene primer amplification. Data came from immunoSEQ multiplex PCR; TCRdb stores just in-frame clones and leaves some out. V and J calls and clone size are those listed in that table; D and trimming were worked out from the DNA. The table lists around 290,000 clones, around 88% of them singletons. The CDR3 consists of 19 residues. Unmatched junction bases numbered 19, after V lost 3 bases and J lost 4 bases. The sample was peripheral blood. The chain joins TRBV23-1 to TRBJ2-7; 9 bases are a match to TRBD1. TRBV23-1 has ORF status, its function being uncertain. This clonotype was sampled from a man aged 35 to 55 with acute or convalescent COVID-19. The CDR3 region is CASSHPPGQGIPFNYEQYF. As DNA, the CDR3 is TGCGCCAGCAGTCACCCACCGGGACAGGGCATCCCCTTCAATTACGAGCAGTACTTC.